One sample yielded the 31 T cell receptor beta chains listed below, sequenced in a study of T cell responses to AZD1222 COVID-19 vaccine. Clones were sequenced by immunoSEQ multiplex PCR, and TCRdb holds only the in-frame ones, with some missing. Of 110,000 or so clones in the sample, roughly 91% are singletons; the top ten hold 6.5% to 7.5%. Specimen: peripheral blood, collected 28 days after the second AZD1222 dose. The receptors derive from an adult who received the AZD1222 COVID-19 vaccine.

V and J are TRBV11-3 and TRBJ2-5; 10 positions agree with TRBD1. The CDR3 totals 17 residues. J gave up 4 bases and V 1 base, and 9 bases lay outside the gene matches. The germline CDR1 and CDR2 sequences are SGHNT and YENEEA. The DNA of the CDR3 is TGTGCCAGCAGCTTAGGTCCTCCCGGGACAGGGGCAGAGACCCAGTACTTC. Its translation is CASSLGPPGTGAETQYF.

Concerning this clone: The identical CDR3 is also encoded by other nucleotide sequences in the sample. CDR3 in DNA: TGTGCCAGCAGCCAAGGGAGCTCCTATAATTCACCCCTCCACTTT. Amino acids: CASSQGSSYNSPLHF. The chain is built from TRBV3-1 (or the pseudogene TRBV3-2) and TRBJ1-6; D unclear. V was pared by 1 base and J by 0 bases, with 4 bases between. Germline lookup yields CDR1 LGHDT and CDR2 YNNKEL (reference sequence). The CDR3 length is 15 residues.

The gene calls are TRBV6-5 and TRBJ1-1; D unresolved. CDR3 length: 14 residues. In germline, CDR1 is MNHEY, CDR2 SVGAGI. V lost 5 bases, J lost 6 bases, and 16 bases lay in between. The CDR3 sequence is CASSPGVPPAEAFF. Here the CDR3 DNA reads TGTGCCAGCAGTCCCGGGGTCCCTCCCGCTGAAGCTTTCTTT.

This clone was found a few times. The chain joins TRBV11-2 to TRBJ2-1; TRBD1 agrees at 10 bases. The ends lost 1 base at V and 5 bases at J; junction bases unmatched: 8. Germline CDR1 SGHAT, CDR2 FQNNGV. This CDR3 has 17 residues. Here the CDR3 reads CASSLGRTGGINNEQFF. In nucleotides, the CDR3 is TGTGCCAGCAGCTTAGGCCGGACAGGGGGTATCAACAATGAGCAGTTCTTC.

V usage is TRBV27 and J usage is TRBJ1-2; perhaps TRBD1 as D (5 bases). CDR1 and CDR2 (germline): MNHEY, SMNVEV (reference sequence). The V and J ends lost 4 bases and 7 bases respectively, with 16 bases between them. The CDR3 has 14 residues. CDR3 region: CASSSKGSGGGYTF. CDR3 nucleotide sequence: TGTGCCAGCAGTTCTAAAGGCTCCGGGGGTGGCTACACCTTC.

This clone has just one count. The chain employs TRBV2 and TRBJ2-7; possibly TRBD2 for D (6 bases). Germline V gene lookup returns CDR1 SNHLY and CDR2 FYNNEI. Trimming cost V 8 bases and J 2 bases, with 16 bases left between them. The length of the CDR3 is 14 residues. The CDR3 reads CASLTVSGTYEQYF. The CDR3 DNA reads as TGTGCCAGCCTGACGGTTAGCGGTACCTACGAGCAGTACTTC.

The rearrangement joins TRBV19 to TRBJ2-7; tentative D call: TRBD2 (5 bases). V dropped 3 bases and J dropped 4 bases, with 10 bases sitting between them. The CDR3 has 13 amino acids. Germline CDR1 LNHDA, CDR2 SQIVND (reference sequence). The CDR3 DNA sequence: TGTGCCAGTAGTATGGCCAGGAGGTACGAGCAGTACTTC. This codes for CASSMARRYEQYF.

This clone was observed once. V and J are TRBV24-1 and TRBJ2-1; 12 bases are shared with TRBD2. This CDR3 is built from 15 residues. The germline CDR1 and CDR2 sequences are KGHDR and SFDVKD. Unmatched junction bases numbered 2, after V lost 4 bases and J lost 5 bases. The CDR3 nucleotides are TGTGCCACCAGTGAGCTAGCGGGAGGGAACAATGAGCAGTTCTTC. Translation: CATSELAGGNNEQFF.

Worth noting for this clone: The identical CDR3 is also encoded by other nucleotide sequences in the sample. This chain joins TRBV11-3 and TRBJ2-7, with a weak D call TRBD2 (6 bases). There are 15 residues in the CDR3. The germline V gene encodes CDR1 SGHNT and CDR2 YENEEA. Trimming removed 3 bases at V and 0 bases at J, with 12 bases between. This CDR3 reads CASSFPGLSSYEQYF. Here the CDR3 DNA reads TGTGCCAGCAGCTTTCCGGGACTCAGCTCCTACGAGCAGTACTTC. The full variable domain, rest sourced from reference TRBV11-3 and TRBJ2-7, is EAGVVQSPRYKIIEKKQPVAFWCNPISGHNTLYWYLQNLGQGPELLIRYENEEAVDDSQLPKDRFSAERLKGVDSTLKIQPAELGDSAVYLCASSFPGLSSYEQYFGPGTRLTVT.

This chain uses TRBV7-9 with TRBJ2-7, with TRBD1 as a possible D gene (6 bases). CDR1 and CDR2 from the germline V gene are SEHNR and FQNEAQ (reference sequence). The CDR3 loop spans 14 amino acids. Trimming took off 1 base at V and 7 bases at J, with 14 bases between the two ends. Here the CDR3 reads CASSLVGQTWEQYF. The CDR3 DNA reads as TGTGCCAGCAGCTTAGTTGGACAGACTTGGGAGCAGTACTTC.

This chain uses TRBV6-5 with TRBJ2-7; D tentatively fits TRBD1 or TRBD2 (5 bases each). Germline V lookup: CDR1 MNHEY, CDR2 SVGAGI. V was pared by 6 bases and J by 3 bases, with 15 bases between. The CDR3 is 14 residues long. CDR3 amino acids: CASRDLGTLYEQYF. The DNA for the CDR3 is TGTGCCAGCAGAGATCTCGGGACGCTCTACGAGCAGTACTTC.

The V and J genes are TRBV19 and TRBJ2-2, with D possibly being TRBD1 (5 bases). CDR1 and CDR2 from the germline V gene are LNHDA and SQIVND (reference sequence). This CDR3 region has 16 residues. The V and J ends lost 1 base and 0 bases respectively, with 9 bases between them. The CDR3 loop reads CASSIGQGPNTGELFF. CDR3 in DNA: TGTGCCAGTAGTATAGGTCAGGGTCCGAACACCGGGGAGCTGTTTTTT.

The rearrangement links TRBV30 to TRBJ2-3; 9 bases align to TRBD2. V was clipped by 3 bases and J by 3 bases; unmatched bases: 7. Germline CDR1 is GTSNPN and CDR2 is SVGIG (reference sequence). The CDR3 contains 15 residues. The CDR3, as DNA: TGTGCCTGGAGCCGTGGCGGGGGGGCGACAGATACGCAGTATTTT. Its translation is CAWSRGGGATDTQYF.

This clone was seen just once. The chain joins TRBV27 to TRBJ2-7, with 8 bases matching TRBD2. This CDR3 is 13 amino acids long. The junction had 2 bases not matched to a gene; V was cut back by 6 bases and J by 1 base. Germline-derived CDR1 and CDR2 are MNHEY and SMNVEV (reference sequence). CDR3 loop: CASRAGGSYEQYF. CDR3 DNA sequence: TGTGCCAGCAGGGCGGGGGGATCCTACGAGCAGTACTTC.

This rearrangement joins TRBV7-6 to TRBJ2-1; 11 nucleotides align to TRBD2. The J segment lost 0 bases and the V segment lost 5 bases, leaving 3 bases of the junction unmatched. The CDR3 consists of 16 residues. Germline V gene data show CDR1 as SGHVS and CDR2 as FNYEAQ. CDR3 coding DNA: TGTGCCAGCAGCCGTAGCGGGGGGGGCTCCTACAATGAGCAGTTCTTC. Protein product: CASSRSGGGSYNEQFF.

This chain links TRBV5-1 with TRBJ2-5; 7 positions match TRBD1. Germline trimming cut 2 bases from V and 3 bases from J; bases unmatched to any gene: 1. The germline V gene has CDR1 SGHRS and CDR2 YFSETQ. The CDR3 loop spans 13 amino acids. The CDR3 region is CASSLGGEETQYF. For the CDR3, the DNA is TGCGCCAGCAGCTTAGGGGGCGAAGAGACCCAGTACTTC.

This sequence joins TRBV7-2 and TRBJ2-3; D call uncertain. V gave up 2 bases and J gave up 3 bases, with 9 bases separating them. This CDR3 has 14 residues. CDR1 SGHTA and CDR2 FQGNSA come from the germline V gene. In DNA, the CDR3 is TGTGCCAGCAGCTTACGGGCTAGAACAGATACGCAGTATTTT. Its protein product is CASSLRARTDTQYF.

The V gene is TRBV4-2, the J gene TRBJ2-3, with D possibly matching TRBD2 (6 bases). Trimming left V 0 bases short and J 2 bases short, with 18 bases between. Germline values: CDR1 LGHNA, CDR2 YNFKEQ. The CDR3 is 18 residues long. The CDR3 coding sequence is TGTGCCAGCAGCCAAGATAGTATTGCGGGACGAACCACAGATACGCAGTATTTT. Residues: CASSQDSIAGRTTDTQYF.

CDR3 residues: CASSGRGLRLGAFF. The DNA of the CDR3 is TGCGCCAGCAGCGGCCGGGGCCTTAGGCTTGGAGCTTTCTTT. V and J are TRBV5-1 and TRBJ1-1; TRBD1 might be the D (5 bases). Germline loops: CDR1 SGHRS, CDR2 YFSETQ. Trimming stripped 4 bases from V and 10 bases from J, with 20 bases between. The CDR3 extends over 14 amino acids.

The genes are TRBV7-6 and TRBJ2-3, with D perhaps matching TRBD1 (5 bases). This CDR3 has 17 residues. The ends were cut back, 5 bases at V and 5 bases at J, with 23 bases in the middle. Germline V gene sequence: CDR1 SGHVS, CDR2 FNYEAQ. CDR3 sequence (DNA): TGTGCCAGCAGCCCCCCCCTTGAGGCAGGGCGGAGAGATACGCAGTATTTT. It codes for CASSPPLEAGRRDTQYF.

This rearrangement joins TRBV6-4 to TRBJ2-2; D ambiguous. This CDR3 spans 13 amino acids. Trimming pared 7 bases from V and 6 bases from J, leaving 12 bases between. Per germline, CDR1 MRHNA and CDR2 SNTAGT. Here the CDR3 DNA reads TGTGCCAGCAATCGGCCGGGTCCCGGGGAGCTGTTTTTT. Its protein product is CASNRPGPGELFF.

This clone was detected only once. The chain combines TRBV7-3 with TRBJ2-3; D perhaps matches TRBD2 (5 bases). The CDR3 runs 13 residues. The V gene's germline CDR1 is SGHTA and CDR2 FQGTGA. V shed 5 bases and J shed 6 bases, with 12 bases lying between them. For the CDR3, the DNA is TGTGCCAGCAGCCCCTCAGGCGGGGATACGCAGTATTTT. This encodes CASSPSGGDTQYF.

The gene calls are TRBV4-1 and TRBJ2-5; weak D call: TRBD2 (6 bases). Trimming left V 0 bases short and J 7 bases short, with 15 bases between. CDR1 is MGHRA, CDR2 YSYEKL, per germline. This CDR3 is 15 amino acids long. CDR3 sequence: CASSQDSGWWGTQYF. CDR3 coding DNA: TGCGCCAGCAGCCAAGATAGCGGATGGTGGGGGACCCAGTACTTC.

V gene TRBV10-3 combines with J gene TRBJ1-5; TRBD1 agrees at 7 bases. J lost 2 bases, V lost 9 bases, and 10 bases had no gene match. The CDR3 length is 15 residues. Germline loops: CDR1 ENHRY, CDR2 SYGVKD. The CDR3 reads CAISASGQRNQPQHF. The CDR3 DNA follows: TGTGCCATAAGCGCTTCGGGACAGCGCAATCAGCCCCAGCATTTT.

V usage is TRBV28 and J usage is TRBJ1-6; weak D call: TRBD1 (6 bases). CDR3 size: 16 residues. Trimming cost V 2 bases and J 8 bases, with 16 bases left between them. Germline CDR1 is MDHEN and CDR2 is SYDVKM. The CDR3 region has the DNA TGTGCCAGCAGTTTAGGGGGAAACAGGGTGGATTCACCCCTCCACTTT. Its protein product is CASSLGGNRVDSPLHF.

V usage is TRBV5-5 and J usage is TRBJ2-7; the D is unclear. V was pared by 10 bases and J by 0 bases, with 14 bases between. The CDR3 covers 13 residues. The germline V gene encodes CDR1 SGHKS and CDR2 YYEKEE (reference sequence). CDR3 sequence reads: CASAGLFSYEQYF. The CDR3 DNA is TGTGCCTCAGCCGGGTTATTCTCCTACGAGCAGTACTTC.

The V gene is TRBV6-5, the J gene TRBJ2-7, with D possibly called TRBD1 or TRBD2 (6 bases each). This CDR3 comprises 16 residues. The V gene lost 0 bases and the J gene lost 3 bases, with 15 bases spanning the gap. CDR1 and CDR2 from the germline V gene are MNHEY and SVGAGI. DNA of the CDR3: TGTGCCAGCAGTTACTCGGGGGGCGCATCGGTCTACGAGCAGTACTTC. It translates to CASSYSGGASVYEQYF.

The rearrangement links TRBV27 to TRBJ2-7; D may correspond to TRBD1 or TRBD2 (6 bases each). CDR1 is MNHEY and CDR2 is SMNVEV in the germline V gene (reference sequence). Trimming left V 5 bases short and J 8 bases short, with 16 bases between. The CDR3 has 13 residues. This CDR3 is CASSPRGAGKQYF. Here the CDR3 DNA reads TGTGCCAGCAGTCCGAGGGGGGCTGGGAAGCAGTACTTC.

The V call is TRBV7-8, the J call TRBJ2-5, with 11 bases lining up with TRBD1. Germline V gene lookup returns CDR1 SGHVS and CDR2 FQNEAQ. The trim removed 3 bases at V and 5 bases at J, leaving 5 bases unmatched. The length of the CDR3 is 15 residues. CDR3 amino acids: CASSLGQGVVETQYF. DNA of the CDR3: TGTGCCAGCAGCTTGGGACAGGGGGTGGTCGAGACCCAGTACTTC.

In its sample, this clone was seen once. The rearrangement joins TRBV7-2 to TRBJ2-3; D call uncertain. The CDR3 consists of 13 residues. Germline values: CDR1 SGHTA, CDR2 FQGNSA. Trimming took 2 bases from V and 4 from J, leaving 7 bases between them. The CDR3 sequence is CASSLFGADTQYF. In DNA form, the CDR3 reads TGTGCCAGCAGCTTATTTGGTGCAGATACGCAGTATTTT.

The chain employs TRBV7-2 and TRBJ2-7; no definite D call. The ends were cut back, 4 bases at V and 2 bases at J, with 6 bases in the middle. The CDR3 is 12 amino acids. CDR1 is SGHTA and CDR2 is FQGNSA in the germline V gene. The CDR3 sequence is CASSSKPYEQYF. The CDR3 DNA sequence: TGTGCCAGCAGCTCGAAGCCCTACGAGCAGTACTTC.